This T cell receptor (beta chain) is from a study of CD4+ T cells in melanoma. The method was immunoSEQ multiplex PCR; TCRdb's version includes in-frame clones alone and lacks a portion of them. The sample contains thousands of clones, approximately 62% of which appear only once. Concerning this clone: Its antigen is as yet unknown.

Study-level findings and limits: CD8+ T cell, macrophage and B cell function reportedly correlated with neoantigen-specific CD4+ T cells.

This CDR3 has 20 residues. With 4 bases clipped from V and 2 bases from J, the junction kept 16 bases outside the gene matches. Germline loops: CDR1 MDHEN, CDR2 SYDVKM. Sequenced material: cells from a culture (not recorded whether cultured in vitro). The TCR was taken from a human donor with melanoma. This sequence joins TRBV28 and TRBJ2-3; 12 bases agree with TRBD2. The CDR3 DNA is TGTGCCAGCAGTTCCGTGACTAGCGGGGGCACTCGACCTCTCACAGATACGCAGTATTTT. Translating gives CASSSVTSGGTRPLTDTQYF. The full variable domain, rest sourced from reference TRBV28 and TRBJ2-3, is DVKVTQSSRYLVKRTGEKVFLECVQDMDHENMFWYRQDPGLGLRLIYFSYDVKMKEKGDIPEGYSVSREKKERFSLILESASTNQTSMYLCASSSVTSGGTRPLTDTQYFGPGTRLTVL.